Below are 31 T cell receptor beta chains sequenced from a single sample in a study of blood T cells in healthy people across ages. PCR was performed a second time for about 6 to 12 cycles using a sample-barcoded 5' primer and a J-beta primer mix. MiXCR, run by TCRdb on the 5' RACE reads, gives a single entry per CDR3 protein. The table records 700,000 to 900,000 distinct CDR3 sequences, approximately 55% of them present only once. Material for sequencing was blood. The receptors come from an elderly man in good health.

This chain connects TRBV7-2 to TRBJ2-1, with a weak D call TRBD2 (5 bases). CDR3 length: 14 residues. Trimming stripped 5 bases from V and 10 bases from J, with 18 bases between. In germline, CDR1 is SGHTA, CDR2 FQGNSA. CDR3 residues: CASSPNSERKEQFF. CDR3 DNA: TGTGCCAGCAGCCCCAATAGCGAGCGGAAGGAGCAGTTCTTC.

Only a few counts were recorded for this clonotype. This sequence joins TRBV15 and TRBJ1-1; D is unclear. V gave up 3 bases and J gave up 0 bases, with 5 bases separating them. The CDR3 length is 13 residues. The germline V gene encodes CDR1 LNHNV and CDR2 YYDKDF (reference sequence). In nucleotides, the CDR3 is TGTGCCACCAGCAGGGGCATGAACACTGAAGCTTTCTTT. Its protein product is CATSRGMNTEAFF.

The CDR3 sequence: CASSPTVSGRYQETQYF. CDR3 coding DNA: TGTGCCAGCAGTCCAACTGTCAGCGGGAGGTACCAAGAGACCCAGTACTTC. This chain connects TRBV2 to TRBJ2-5; 9 nucleotides match TRBD2. Per germline, CDR1 SNHLY and CDR2 FYNNEI. This CDR3 is built from 17 residues. After removal of 5 bases from V and 0 bases from J, the junction contained 10 bases not matched to a gene.

The chain employs TRBV13 and TRBJ2-2; D perhaps matches TRBD1 (5 bases). Germline assignment: CDR1 PRHDT and CDR2 FYEKMQ (reference sequence). This CDR3 has 15 residues. V lost 6 bases to trimming and J lost 1 base, with 12 bases between them. The CDR3 region has the DNA TGTGCCAGCAGGGGTTTGGGGCGGAACACCGGGGAGCTGTTTTTT. Translated: CASRGLGRNTGELFF.

This clonotype has only one observation. The chain recombines TRBV6-1 with TRBJ2-1, with D tentatively TRBD1 or TRBD2 (5 bases each). Germline CDR1 MNHNS, CDR2 SASEGT. The CDR3 has 12 amino acids. V was pared by 4 bases and J by 10 bases, with 11 bases between. In nucleotides, the CDR3 is TGTGCCAGCAGTGGGGTATGGGGGGAGCAGTTCTTC. Its protein is CASSGVWGEQFF.

The chain has TRBV25-1 and TRBJ1-1, with D unresolved. The CDR3 extends over 12 amino acids. Germline V gene sequence: CDR1 MGHDK, CDR2 SYGVNS. Trimming stripped 3 bases from V and 10 bases from J, with 12 bases between. The CDR3 nucleotides are TGTGCCAGCAGTGAGTCTCCCCTAAGAGCTTTCTTT. Translation: CASSESPLRAFF.

CDR3 in amino acids: CASSFKGTGERVAKNIQYF. In DNA form, the CDR3 reads TGTGCCAGCAGTTTTAAAGGGACAGGGGAGAGGGTAGCCAAAAACATTCAGTACTTC. The V call is TRBV12-3 or TRBV12-4, the J call TRBJ2-4; 10 bases are shared with TRBD1. Trimming removed 3 bases from V and 0 bases from J; junction bases left unmatched: 11. The CDR3 sequence is 19 residues long.

The table lists this clonotype with a count of one. The chain uses TRBV5-1 and TRBJ2-1; D remains ambiguous. The CDR3 contains 12 residues. V was cut by 1 base and J by 7 bases, with 6 bases left in between. Germline assignment: CDR1 SGHRS and CDR2 YFSETQ. CDR3 bases: TGCGCCAGCAGCTTGTTCAGAAATGAGCAGTTCTTC. Residues: CASSLFRNEQFF.

The chain's CDR3 is CASSPGPLEQFF. In DNA, the CDR3 is TGTGCCAGCAGCCCCGGACCCTTAGAGCAGTTCTTC. The chain links TRBV6-5 to TRBJ2-1; D ambiguous. V was shortened by 6 bases and J by 10 bases, with 13 bases between the two germline ends. The CDR3 has 12 residues. Germline-derived CDR1 and CDR2 are MNHEY and SVGAGI.

This clonotype has only a few counts. The chain is built from TRBV7-2 and TRBJ2-7; 7 bases align to TRBD2. J was trimmed by 3 bases and V by 4 bases; bases with no gene match: 12. Germline lookup yields CDR1 SGHTA and CDR2 FQGNSA. This CDR3 comprises 16 residues. CDR3 protein: CASSSWGGTINYEQYF. DNA of the CDR3: TGTGCCAGCAGCTCCTGGGGAGGGACTATAAACTACGAGCAGTACTTC.

The chain has TRBV4-1 and TRBJ2-7; 12 bases are a match to TRBD2. Germline V gene lookup returns CDR1 MGHRA and CDR2 YSYEKL. Trimming took 3 bases from V and 6 from J; bases not matched to a gene: 6. This CDR3 spans 15 amino acids. The DNA of the CDR3 is TGCGCCAGCAGCCAGCCGACTAGCGGGAGTTTCGAGCAGTACTTC. Translation: CASSQPTSGSFEQYF.

V and J are TRBV7-9 and TRBJ1-2; D gene ambiguous. This CDR3 is built from 15 residues. CDR1 and CDR2 (germline): SEHNR, FQNEAQ (reference sequence). Trimming took 3 bases from V and 8 from J, leaving 19 bases between them. In DNA form, the CDR3 reads TGTGCCAGCAGCTTGATGGAGACACACACAGCCGGCTACACCTTC. Its protein product is CASSLMETHTAGYTF.

This clonotype appeared once. This sequence joins TRBV6-5 and TRBJ2-1; 7 positions match TRBD2. Germline V CDR1 and CDR2: MNHEY, SVGAGI. The length of the CDR3 is 17 residues. J lost 4 bases, V lost 0 bases, and 9 bases had no gene match. The CDR3 DNA reads TGTGCCAGCAGTTACTCTAAGCGGGACCTTGGTTACAATGAGCAGTTCTTC. Protein: CASSYSKRDLGYNEQFF.

The CDR3 reads CASSLERTGWNSPLHF. The CDR3 nucleotides read TGTGCCAGCAGCTTAGAGCGGACAGGGTGGAATTCACCCCTCCACTTT. The chain carries TRBV7-2 and TRBJ1-6, with 8 bases lining up with TRBD1. With 1 base clipped from V and 7 bases from J, the junction kept 6 bases outside the gene matches. This CDR3 contains 16 residues. Germline V CDR1 and CDR2: SGHTA, FQGNSA.

This chain uses TRBV2 with TRBJ2-4, with D unresolved. V lost 2 bases and J lost 13, with 15 bases in between. This CDR3 is 13 amino acids long. CDR1 and CDR2 from the germline V gene are SNHLY and FYNNEI. This chain's CDR3 is CASSERPNAGQYF. CDR3 in DNA: TGTGCCAGCAGTGAAAGGCCGAACGCCGGGCAGTACTTC.

Points on this clonotype: Being one base from a much bigger clone, this may be a read error. The chain is built from TRBV7-9 and TRBJ2-5, with D possibly TRBD2 on 6 matching bases. The CDR3 loop spans 12 amino acids. The V gene's germline CDR1 is SEHNR and CDR2 FQNEAQ (reference sequence). Between the trimmed V and J ends, which lost 5 bases and 11 bases, there was a span of 15 bases. In DNA, the CDR3 is TGTGCCAGCAGCCGGGACTTAGATGAGCAGTACTTC. It is translated as CASSRDLDEQYF.

V is TRBV5-1 and J is TRBJ1-1; 12 bases are shared with TRBD1. V trimming: 0 bases; J trimming: 3 bases; junction bases outside the gene matches: 3. Germline CDR1 reads SGHRS; CDR2 reads YFSETQ. This CDR3 has 16 amino acids. The chain's CDR3 is CASSLAGTGGYTEAFF. The CDR3, as DNA: TGCGCCAGCAGCTTGGCCGGGACAGGGGGCTACACTGAAGCTTTCTTT.

The rearrangement links TRBV6-2 or TRBV6-3 to TRBJ1-2; D is unclear. The CDR3 consists of 13 residues. The germline V gene encodes CDR1 MNHEY and CDR2 SVGEGT. V lost 5 bases and J 0 bases, leaving 7 bases between the germline ends. As DNA, the CDR3 is TGTGCCAGCAGTAAACTCTCTAACTATGGCTACACCTTC. Translating it yields CASSKLSNYGYTF.

The rearrangement uses TRBV20-1 and TRBJ2-5; 12 nucleotides agree with TRBD2. From germline, CDR1 is DFQATT and CDR2 SNEGSKA (reference sequence). This CDR3 region has 15 residues. Trimming took 2 bases from V and 3 from J; bases not matched to a gene: 4. The CDR3, as DNA: TGCAGTGCTAGAAACCGACTAGCGGGAGAAGAGACCCAGTACTTC. Residues: CSARNRLAGEETQYF.

The genes are TRBV7-8 and TRBJ2-7, with 14 bases lining up with TRBD2. With 4 bases clipped from V and 6 bases from J, the junction kept 5 bases outside the gene matches. Germline loops: CDR1 SGHVS, CDR2 FQNEAQ. This CDR3 contains 15 residues. The CDR3 loop is CASSSLTSGRAEQYF. Here the CDR3 DNA reads TGTGCCAGCAGCTCCCTGACTAGCGGGAGGGCCGAGCAGTACTTC.

This sequence joins TRBV3-1 and TRBJ2-4; D uncertain. Gene TRBJ2-7 matches the end of the DNA better, so the J call may be wrong. In germline, CDR1 is LGHDT, CDR2 YNNKEL (reference sequence). The length of the CDR3 is 13 residues. CDR3 DNA sequence: TGTGCCAGCAGCCTTAACGAAGGGCCCGAGCAGTACTTC. Its translation: CASSLNEGPEQYF.

This clonotype was counted between two and nine times. The chain joins TRBV5-1 to TRBJ2-7; 16 nucleotides match TRBD2. Germline V gene lookup returns CDR1 SGHRS and CDR2 YFSETQ. V lost 4 bases, J lost 2 bases, and 3 bases stayed unmatched. The CDR3 totals 16 residues. The CDR3 loop reads CASSPGTSGRAYEQYF. CDR3 bases: TGCGCCAGCAGCCCAGGGACTAGCGGGAGGGCCTACGAGCAGTACTTC.

This chain links TRBV4-2 with TRBJ2-6; 7 bases fit TRBD2. The CDR3 is 18 residues long. Germline V gene data show CDR1 as LGHNA and CDR2 as YNFKEQ. The junction had 5 bases not matched to a gene; V was cut back by 0 bases and J by 0 bases. DNA for the CDR3: TGTGCCAGCAGCCAAGAAGACGGGAGGAGCTCTGGGGCCAACGTCCTGACTTTC. As protein: CASSQEDGRSSGANVLTF.

This clonotype was picked up one time. The junction departs from the called germline gene at one end, perhaps through a read error. V gene TRBV29-1 combines with J gene TRBJ2-1; TRBD1 aligns across 7 bases. The CDR3 has 12 amino acids. The germline V gene encodes CDR1 SQVTM and CDR2 ANQGSEA. The CDR3 DNA follows: TGCGGCGTTAGCAGGGGGAACAATGAGCAGTTCTTC. It encodes CGVSRGNNEQFF.

This clonotype has a count of ten or more. The rearrangement links TRBV20-1 to TRBJ2-7; D is perhaps TRBD2 (6 bases). With 5 bases removed from V and 6 bases from J, the gap between germline ends came to 17 bases. Germline CDR1 DFQATT, CDR2 SNEGSKA (reference sequence). The CDR3 is 13 amino acids. This CDR3 is CSAYTGTSTEQYF. The CDR3 DNA reads TGCAGTGCTTACACCGGGACTTCTACCGAGCAGTACTTC.

This clonotype has just a few counts. The chain combines TRBV21-1 with TRBJ2-1; the table gives TRBD1 as D, unverified against the DNA. TRBV21-1 is a recognized pseudogene. This CDR3 is 17 amino acids long. This chain's CDR3 is CASSRLGDPCSYNEQFF. DNA for the CDR3: TGTGCCAGCAGCAGGTTGGGGGACCCCTGCAGTTACAATGAGCAGTTCTTC.

This clonotype was picked up a small number of times. V gene TRBV7-9 combines with J gene TRBJ1-2; the D is unclear. There are 13 residues in the CDR3. Germline CDR1 reads SEHNR; CDR2 reads FQNEAQ (reference sequence). The ends were cut back, 5 bases at V and 6 bases at J, with 13 bases in the middle. As DNA, the CDR3 is TGTGCCAGCAGCCCTAACCCGGGGAATGGCTACACCTTC. It is translated as CASSPNPGNGYTF.

J is TRBJ2-3 and V is TRBV27; no firm D call. The germline gives CDR1 MNHEY, CDR2 SMNVEV (reference sequence). V lost 6 bases and J 4 bases, leaving 11 bases between the germline ends. The CDR3 is 13 amino acids. As DNA, the CDR3 is TGTGCCAGCAGCCTGGGATTGGCAGATACGCAGTATTTT. It yields the protein CASSLGLADTQYF.

This chain joins TRBV7-9 and TRBJ2-2, with D possibly being TRBD2 (5 bases). The V and J ends lost 5 bases and 7 bases respectively, with 14 bases between them. The CDR3 has 14 amino acids. CDR1 and CDR2 from the germline V gene are SEHNR and FQNEAQ (reference sequence). The CDR3 DNA reads as TGTGCCAGCAGCCTAGGACTGAGCCACGGGGAGCTGTTTTTT. Its translation: CASSLGLSHGELFF.

This clonotype turned up a few times. This chain joins TRBV24-1 and TRBJ2-5, with TRBD1 identical over 8 bases. The CDR3 is made up of 14 amino acids. Germline CDR1 and CDR2: KGHDR and SFDVKD. V gave up 7 bases and J gave up 5 bases; unmatched junction bases: 8. The CDR3 loop reads CATSQGAQRETQYF. In DNA, the CDR3 is TGTGCCACCAGCCAGGGGGCTCAGAGGGAGACCCAGTACTTC.

The chain employs TRBV3-1 and TRBJ2-5, with D possibly matching TRBD2 (5 bases). Trimming took off 4 bases at V and 5 bases at J, with 20 bases between the two ends. Germline CDR1 reads LGHDT; CDR2 reads YNNKEL (reference sequence). This CDR3 is 16 amino acids long. The chain's CDR3 is CASSLRVGVSVETQYF. The CDR3 nucleotides are TGTGCCAGCAGCCTGCGAGTGGGAGTCAGCGTGGAGACCCAGTACTTC.